This TCR beta chain was obtained from a study of Ad26.COV2.S vaccination and SARS-CoV-2 variants. Study-wide context: Intramuscular Ad26.COV2.S at 5x10^10 or 1x10^11 viral particles. The study, taken as a whole, reports: Measurement of non-spike TCR breadth gave similar results in vaccine and placebo recipients. Spike-specific TCR breadth was greater in vaccine than placebo recipients. Responses of spike-specific T cells (both CD8+ and CD4+) reportedly showed substantial breadth after vaccination.

This sample's treatment: around 19 received Ad26.COV2.S at low or high dose, single or two shots; 5 received placebo; per-sample allocation not given. It was on day 63 after the first vaccine or placebo injection that samples were taken. Comments on this clone: The antigen is unknown.

Clones were sequenced by immunoSEQ multiplex PCR, and TCRdb holds only the in-frame ones, with some missing. Found here are about 470,000 clones, about 92% of them singletons; the top ten hold roughly 4.3%. This CDR3 is built from 15 residues. CDR1 and CDR2 (germline): LGHDT, YNNKEL (reference sequence). Trimming removed 5 bases from V and 3 bases from J; junction bases left unmatched: 6. The chain uses TRBV3-1 (or the pseudogene TRBV3-2) and TRBJ2-7; 11 nucleotides line up with TRBD2. Here the sequenced sample was peripheral blood, taken in a trial of Ad26.COV2.S vaccine versus placebo. This TCR was sampled from a person between 18 and 60 years old who received the Ad26.COV2.S COVID-19 vaccine or a placebo. The CDR3 bases are TGTGCCAGCAGCTCCAACGGACTAGCGGGCTACGAGCAGTACTTC. Encoded protein: CASSSNGLAGYEQYF.